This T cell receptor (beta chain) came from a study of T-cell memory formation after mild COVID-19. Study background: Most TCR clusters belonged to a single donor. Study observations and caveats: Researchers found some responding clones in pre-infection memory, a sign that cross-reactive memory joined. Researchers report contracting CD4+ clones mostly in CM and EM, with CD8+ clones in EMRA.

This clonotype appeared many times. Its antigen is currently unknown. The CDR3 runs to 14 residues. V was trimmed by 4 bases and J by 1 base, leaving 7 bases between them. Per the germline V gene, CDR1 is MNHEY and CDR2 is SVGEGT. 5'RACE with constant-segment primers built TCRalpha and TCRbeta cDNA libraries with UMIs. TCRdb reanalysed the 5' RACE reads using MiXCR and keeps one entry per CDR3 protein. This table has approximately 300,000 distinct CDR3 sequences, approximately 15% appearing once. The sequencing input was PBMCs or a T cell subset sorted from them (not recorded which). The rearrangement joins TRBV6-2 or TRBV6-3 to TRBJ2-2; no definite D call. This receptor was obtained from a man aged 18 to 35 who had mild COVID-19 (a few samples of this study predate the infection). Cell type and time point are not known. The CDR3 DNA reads TGTGCCAGCAGTTTTTACAGGAACACCGGGGAGCTGTTTTTT. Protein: CASSFYRNTGELFF.